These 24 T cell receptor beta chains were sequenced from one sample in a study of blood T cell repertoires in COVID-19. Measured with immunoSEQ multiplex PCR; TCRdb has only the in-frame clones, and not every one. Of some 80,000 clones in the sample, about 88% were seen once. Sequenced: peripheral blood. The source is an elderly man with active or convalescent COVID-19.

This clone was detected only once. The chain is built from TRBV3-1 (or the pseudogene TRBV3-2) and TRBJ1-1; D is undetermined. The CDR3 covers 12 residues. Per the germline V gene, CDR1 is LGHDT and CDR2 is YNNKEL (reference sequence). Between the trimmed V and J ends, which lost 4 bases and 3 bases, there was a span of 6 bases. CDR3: CASSRSDTEAFF. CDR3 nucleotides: TGTGCCAGCAGCCGCTCGGACACTGAAGCTTTCTTT.

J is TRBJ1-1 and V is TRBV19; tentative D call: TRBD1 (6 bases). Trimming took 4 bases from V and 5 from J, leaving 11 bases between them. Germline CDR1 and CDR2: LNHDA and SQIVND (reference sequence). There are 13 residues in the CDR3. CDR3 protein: CASSTSGQTEAFF. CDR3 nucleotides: TGTGCCAGTAGTACCTCCGGACAGACTGAAGCTTTCTTT. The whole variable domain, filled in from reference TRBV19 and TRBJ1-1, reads DGGITQSPKYLFRKEGQNVTLSCEQNLNHDAMYWYRQDPGQGLRLIYYSQIVNDFQKGDIAEGYSVSREKKESFPLTVTSAQKNPTAFYLCASSTSGQTEAFFGQGTRLTVV.

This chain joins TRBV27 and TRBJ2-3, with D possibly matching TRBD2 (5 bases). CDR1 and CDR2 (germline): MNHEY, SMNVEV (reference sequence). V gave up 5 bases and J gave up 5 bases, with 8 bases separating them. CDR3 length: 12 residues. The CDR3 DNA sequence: TGTGCCAGCAGTCCCCGGGGAGATACGCAGTATTTT. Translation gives CASSPRGDTQYF.

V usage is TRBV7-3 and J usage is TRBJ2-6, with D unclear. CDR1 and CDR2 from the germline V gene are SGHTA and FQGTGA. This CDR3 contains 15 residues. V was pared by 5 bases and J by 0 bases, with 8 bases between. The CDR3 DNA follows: TGTGCCAGCAGCCAAGGCGGCTCTGGGGCCAACGTCCTGACTTTC. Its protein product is CASSQGGSGANVLTF.

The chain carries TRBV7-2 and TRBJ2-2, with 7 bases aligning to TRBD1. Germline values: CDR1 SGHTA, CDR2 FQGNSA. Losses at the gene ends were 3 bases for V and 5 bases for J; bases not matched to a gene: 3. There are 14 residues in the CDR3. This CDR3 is CASSFNRGTGELFF. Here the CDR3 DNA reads TGTGCCAGCAGCTTTAACAGGGGTACCGGGGAGCTGTTTTTT.

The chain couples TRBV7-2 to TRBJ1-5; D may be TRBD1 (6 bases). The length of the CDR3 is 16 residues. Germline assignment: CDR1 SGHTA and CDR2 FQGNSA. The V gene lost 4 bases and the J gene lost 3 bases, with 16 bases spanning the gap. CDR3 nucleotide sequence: TGTGCCAGCAGCTCCTACCTGACAGGCTTCAATCAGCCCCAGCATTTT. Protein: CASSSYLTGFNQPQHF. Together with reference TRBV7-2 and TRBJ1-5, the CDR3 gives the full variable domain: GAGVSQSPSNKVTEKGKDVELRCDPISGHTALYWYRQSLGQGLEFLIYFQGNSAPDKSGLPSDRFSAERTGGSVSTLTIQRTQQEDSAVYLCASSSYLTGFNQPQHFGDGTRLSIL.

The CDR3 is CASSGQGEPSNQPQHF. CDR3 nucleotide sequence: TGTGCCAGCAGCGGACAGGGCGAACCTAGCAATCAGCCCCAGCATTTT. The chain uses TRBV28 and TRBJ1-5, with TRBD1 matching over 8 bases. CDR1 and CDR2 (germline): MDHEN, SYDVKM. CDR3 length: 16 residues. The junction had 7 bases not matched to a gene; V was cut back by 6 bases and J by 0 bases.

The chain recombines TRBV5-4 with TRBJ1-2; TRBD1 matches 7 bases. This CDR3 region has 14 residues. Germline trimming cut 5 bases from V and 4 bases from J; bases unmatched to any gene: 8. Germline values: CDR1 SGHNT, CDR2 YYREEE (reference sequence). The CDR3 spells CASSQDRETYGYTF. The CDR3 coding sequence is TGTGCCAGCAGTCAAGACAGGGAGACCTATGGCTACACCTTC.

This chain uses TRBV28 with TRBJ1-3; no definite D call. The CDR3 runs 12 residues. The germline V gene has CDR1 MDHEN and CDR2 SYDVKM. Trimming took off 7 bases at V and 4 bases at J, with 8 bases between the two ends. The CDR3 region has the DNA TGTGCCAGCATAAGTCGGGGAAACACCATATATTTT. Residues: CASISRGNTIYF.

CDR3 in amino acids: CASSKQTGPTDTAFF. The CDR3 DNA reads TGTGCCAGCAGTAAGCAGACAGGACCAACTGATACGGCTTTCTTT. The chain uses TRBV25-1 and TRBJ1-1; possible D gene TRBD1, 6 bases. Between the trimmed V and J ends, which lost 5 bases and 11 bases, there was a span of 24 bases. Germline lookup yields CDR1 MGHDK and CDR2 SYGVNS. The CDR3 covers 15 residues.

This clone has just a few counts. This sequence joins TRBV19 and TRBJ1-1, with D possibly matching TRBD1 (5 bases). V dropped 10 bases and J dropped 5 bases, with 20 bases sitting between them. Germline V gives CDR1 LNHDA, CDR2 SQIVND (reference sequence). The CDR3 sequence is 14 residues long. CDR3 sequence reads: CATKMNRRGTEAFF. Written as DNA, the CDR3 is TGTGCCACCAAAATGAACAGGCGGGGTACTGAAGCTTTCTTT.

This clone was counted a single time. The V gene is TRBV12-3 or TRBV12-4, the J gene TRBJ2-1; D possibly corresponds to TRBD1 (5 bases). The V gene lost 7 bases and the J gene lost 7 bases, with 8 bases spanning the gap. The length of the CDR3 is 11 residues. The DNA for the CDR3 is TGTGCCAGCAACTACAGGAATGAGCAGTTCTTC. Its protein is CASNYRNEQFF.

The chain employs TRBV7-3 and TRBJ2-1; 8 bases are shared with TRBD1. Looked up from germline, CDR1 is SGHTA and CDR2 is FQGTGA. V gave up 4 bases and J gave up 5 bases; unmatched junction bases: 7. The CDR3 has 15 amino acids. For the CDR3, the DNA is TGTGCCAGCAGCTCTACAGGGGGTGTCGACAATGAGCAGTTCTTC. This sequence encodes CASSSTGGVDNEQFF. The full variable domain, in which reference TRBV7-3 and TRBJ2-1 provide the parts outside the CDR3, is GAGVSQTPSNKVTEKGKYVELRCDPISGHTALYWYRQSLGQGPEFLIYFQGTGAADDSGLPNDRFFAVRPEGSVSTLKIQRTERGDSAVYLCASSSTGGVDNEQFFGPGTRLTVL.

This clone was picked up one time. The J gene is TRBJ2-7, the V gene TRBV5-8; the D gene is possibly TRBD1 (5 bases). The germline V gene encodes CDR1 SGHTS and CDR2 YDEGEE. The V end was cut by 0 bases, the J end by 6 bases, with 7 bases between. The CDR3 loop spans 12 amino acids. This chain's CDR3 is CASSLDRIEQYV. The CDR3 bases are TGTGCCAGCAGCTTGGACAGGATCGAGCAGTACGTC.

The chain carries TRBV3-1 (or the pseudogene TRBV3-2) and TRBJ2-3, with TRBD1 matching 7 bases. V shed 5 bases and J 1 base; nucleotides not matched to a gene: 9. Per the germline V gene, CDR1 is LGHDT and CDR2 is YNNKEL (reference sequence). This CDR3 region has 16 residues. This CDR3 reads CASSLSQGRGTDTQYF. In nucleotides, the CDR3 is TGTGCCAGCAGCTTATCACAGGGGAGAGGCACAGATACGCAGTATTTT.

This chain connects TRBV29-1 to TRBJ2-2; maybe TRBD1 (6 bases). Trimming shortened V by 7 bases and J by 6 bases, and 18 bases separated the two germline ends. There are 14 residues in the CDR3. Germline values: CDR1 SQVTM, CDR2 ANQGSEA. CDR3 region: CSGNQGSNPGELFF. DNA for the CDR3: TGCAGCGGAAACCAGGGGTCTAACCCCGGGGAGCTGTTTTTT.

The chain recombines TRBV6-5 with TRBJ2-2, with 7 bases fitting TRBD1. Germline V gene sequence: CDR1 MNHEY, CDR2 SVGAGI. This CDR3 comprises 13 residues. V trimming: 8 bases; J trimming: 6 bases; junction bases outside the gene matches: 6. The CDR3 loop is CASRDRAAGELFF. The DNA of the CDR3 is TGTGCCAGCCGCGACAGGGCGGCCGGGGAGCTGTTTTTT.

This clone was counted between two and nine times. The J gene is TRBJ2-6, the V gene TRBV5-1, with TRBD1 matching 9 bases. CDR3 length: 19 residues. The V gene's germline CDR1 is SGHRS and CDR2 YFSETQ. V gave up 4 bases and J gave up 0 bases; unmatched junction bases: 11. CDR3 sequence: CASSRMRQGVDSGANVLTF. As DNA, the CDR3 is TGCGCCAGCAGCCGCATGAGACAGGGGGTTGACTCTGGGGCCAACGTCCTGACTTTC.

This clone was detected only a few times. The CDR3 coding sequence is TGTGCCAGCAGCTCGCACGGGGACTACGAGCAGTACGTC. Translated: CASSSHGDYEQYV. The rearrangement joins TRBV7-9 to TRBJ2-7; D is perhaps TRBD2 (5 bases). The CDR3 runs to 13 residues. The ends were cut back, 4 bases at V and 3 bases at J, with 10 bases in the middle. The germline V gene encodes CDR1 SEHNR and CDR2 FQNEAQ (reference sequence).

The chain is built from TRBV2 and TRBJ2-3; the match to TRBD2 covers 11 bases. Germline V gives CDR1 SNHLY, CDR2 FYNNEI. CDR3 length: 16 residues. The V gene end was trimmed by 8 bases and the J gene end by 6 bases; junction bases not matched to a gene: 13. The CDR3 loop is CASRSSGGLLADTQYF. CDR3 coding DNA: TGTGCCAGCCGGTCTAGCGGGGGGCTCTTGGCGGATACGCAGTATTTT.

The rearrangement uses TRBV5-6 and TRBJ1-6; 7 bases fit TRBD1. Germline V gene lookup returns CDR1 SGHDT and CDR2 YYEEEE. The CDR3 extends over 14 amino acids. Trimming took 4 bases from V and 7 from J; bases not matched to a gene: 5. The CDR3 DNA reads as TGTGCCAGCAGCCGCCGACAGGGCAATTCACCCCTCCACTTT. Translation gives CASSRRQGNSPLHF. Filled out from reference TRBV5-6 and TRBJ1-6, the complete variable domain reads DAGVTQSPTHLIKTRGQQVTLRCSPKSGHDTVSWYQQALGQGPQFIFQYYEEEERQRGNFPDRFSGHQFPNYSSELNVNALLLGDSALYLCASSRRQGNSPLHFGNGTRLTVT.

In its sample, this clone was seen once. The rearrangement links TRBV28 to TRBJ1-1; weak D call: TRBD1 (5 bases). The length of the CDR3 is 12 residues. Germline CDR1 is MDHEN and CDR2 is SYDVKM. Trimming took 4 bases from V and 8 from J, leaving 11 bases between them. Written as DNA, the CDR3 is TGTGCCAGCAGTTCAGGGCTTTACGAAGCTTTCTTT. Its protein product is CASSSGLYEAFF.

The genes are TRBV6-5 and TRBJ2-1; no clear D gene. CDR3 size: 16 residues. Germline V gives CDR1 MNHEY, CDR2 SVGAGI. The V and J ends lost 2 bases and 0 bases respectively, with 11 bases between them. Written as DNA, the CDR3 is TGTGCCAGCAGTTACATCGTAGTATCCTCCTACAATGAGCAGTTCTTC. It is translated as CASSYIVVSSYNEQFF.

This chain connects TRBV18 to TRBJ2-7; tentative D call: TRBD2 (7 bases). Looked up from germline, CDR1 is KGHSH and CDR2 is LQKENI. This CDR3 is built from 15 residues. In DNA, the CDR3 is TGTGCCAGCTCTCCCAGCGGGACGGGACAAGAAAGGCTAGCGGTC. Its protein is CASSPSGTGQERLAV.